The source of this TCR beta chain is a study of blood T cell repertoires in COVID-19. Across the whole study: The United States, Italy and Spain supplied acute and convalescent COVID-19 samples.

As handled by the study authors: Quantification of nucleated cells was approximated via reference gene primer amplification. TCRdb's table, derived via immunoSEQ multiplex PCR, lists solely in-frame clones and lacks some. Clonal size and the V and J genes are those of that table, whereas D and trimming came from the DNA. This sample carries 270,000 or so clones, 82% of them seen once, and the ten largest clones take roughly 3%. The CDR3 length is 14 residues. Germline V CDR1 and CDR2: MNHEY, SMNVEV (reference sequence). Trimming removed 5 bases from V and 5 bases from J; junction bases left unmatched: 6.

The sample consisted of peripheral blood. The V gene is TRBV27, the J gene TRBJ2-5; TRBD1 aligns across 9 bases. The sequence came from a woman between 18 and 29 years old with acute or convalescent COVID-19. Here the CDR3 reads CASSQTGGPETQYF. CDR3 DNA sequence: TGTGCCAGCAGTCAGACAGGGGGGCCGGAGACCCAGTACTTC.